This T cell receptor (beta chain) came from a study of CD8 T cells in Susac syndrome. The CDR3 length is 16 residues. The V and J ends lost 2 bases and 2 bases, in that order; junction bases with no gene match: 6. Germline V lookup: CDR1 LGHDT, CDR2 YNNKEL (reference sequence). It was with random hexamers that 0.5 to 1 ug RNA was reverse transcribed. An immunoSEQ multiplex PCR generated amplified TCR beta CDR3 products spanning 54 Vbeta and 13 Jbeta. TCRdb recomputed calls from the immunoSEQ multiplex PCR reads with MiXCR, one row per CDR3 protein. Of around 140,000 distinct CDR3 sequences in the sample, approximately 94% were seen once. TCR beta from blood CD8+ and CD4+ T cells was sequenced.

The TCR originated in a human donor in good health. J is TRBJ2-7 and V is TRBV3-1; TRBD2 matches at 10 bases. The sequenced sample consisted of CD4+ T cells from PBMCs. CDR3 sequence: CASSQLGTSVTYEQYF. The CDR3 DNA is TGTGCCAGCAGCCAACTGGGGACTAGCGTAACCTACGAGCAGTACTTC.